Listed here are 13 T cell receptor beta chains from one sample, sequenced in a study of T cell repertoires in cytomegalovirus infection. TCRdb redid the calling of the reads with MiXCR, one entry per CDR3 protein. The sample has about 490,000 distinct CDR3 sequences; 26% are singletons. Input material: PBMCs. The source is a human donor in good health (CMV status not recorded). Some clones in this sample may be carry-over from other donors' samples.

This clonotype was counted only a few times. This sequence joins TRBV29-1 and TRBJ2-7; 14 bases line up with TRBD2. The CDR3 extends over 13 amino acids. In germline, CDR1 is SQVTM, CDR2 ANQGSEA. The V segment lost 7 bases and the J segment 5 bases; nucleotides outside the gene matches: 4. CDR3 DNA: TGCAGCGGTAAGGGACTAGCGGGAGACGAGCAGTACTTC. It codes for CSGKGLAGDEQYF.

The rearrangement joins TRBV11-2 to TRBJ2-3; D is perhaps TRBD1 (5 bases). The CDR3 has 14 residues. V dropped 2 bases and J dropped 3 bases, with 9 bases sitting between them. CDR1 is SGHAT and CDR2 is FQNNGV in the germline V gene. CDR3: CASSLHKGTDTQYF. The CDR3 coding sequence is TGTGCCAGCAGCTTACATAAGGGGACAGATACGCAGTATTTT.

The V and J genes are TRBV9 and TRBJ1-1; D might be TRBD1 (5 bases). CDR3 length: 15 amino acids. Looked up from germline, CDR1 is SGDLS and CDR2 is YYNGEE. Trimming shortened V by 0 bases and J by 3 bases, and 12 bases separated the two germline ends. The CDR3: CASSVATGAHTEAFF. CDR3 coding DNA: TGTGCCAGCAGCGTAGCTACAGGAGCTCACACTGAAGCTTTCTTT.

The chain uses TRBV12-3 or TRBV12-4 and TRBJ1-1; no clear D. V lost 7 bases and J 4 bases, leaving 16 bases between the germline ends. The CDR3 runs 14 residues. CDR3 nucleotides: TGTGCCAGCAAACCCTACTCGGGTGCCACTGAAGCTTTCTTT. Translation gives CASKPYSGATEAFF.

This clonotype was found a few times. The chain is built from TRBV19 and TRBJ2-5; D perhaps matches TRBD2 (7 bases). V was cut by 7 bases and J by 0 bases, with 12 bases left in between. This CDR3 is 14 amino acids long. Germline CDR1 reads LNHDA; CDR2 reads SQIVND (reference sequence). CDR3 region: CASTGGGHQETQYF. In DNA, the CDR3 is TGTGCCAGTACTGGGGGGGGGCACCAAGAGACCCAGTACTTC. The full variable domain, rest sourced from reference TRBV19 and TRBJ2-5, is DGGITQSPKYLFRKEGQNVTLSCEQNLNHDAMYWYRQDPGQGLRLIYYSQIVNDFQKGDIAEGYSVSREKKESFPLTVTSAQKNPTAFYLCASTGGGHQETQYFGPGTRLLVL.

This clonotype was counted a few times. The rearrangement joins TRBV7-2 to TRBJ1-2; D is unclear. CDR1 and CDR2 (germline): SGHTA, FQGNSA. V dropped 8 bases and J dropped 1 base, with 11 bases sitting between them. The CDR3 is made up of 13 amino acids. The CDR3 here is CASVAELNYGYTF. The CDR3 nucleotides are TGTGCCAGCGTGGCAGAGCTTAACTATGGCTACACCTTC. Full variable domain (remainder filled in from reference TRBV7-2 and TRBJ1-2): GAGVSQSPSNKVTEKGKDVELRCDPISGHTALYWYRQSLGQGLEFLIYFQGNSAPDKSGLPSDRFSAERTGGSVSTLTIQRTQQEDSAVYLCASVAELNYGYTFGSGTRLTVV.

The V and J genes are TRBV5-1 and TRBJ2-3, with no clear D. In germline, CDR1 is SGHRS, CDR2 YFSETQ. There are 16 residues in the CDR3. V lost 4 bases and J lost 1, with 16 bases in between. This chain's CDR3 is CASSLVSFLGTDTQYF. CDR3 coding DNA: TGCGCCAGCAGCCTTGTCTCGTTTCTTGGCACAGATACGCAGTATTTT.

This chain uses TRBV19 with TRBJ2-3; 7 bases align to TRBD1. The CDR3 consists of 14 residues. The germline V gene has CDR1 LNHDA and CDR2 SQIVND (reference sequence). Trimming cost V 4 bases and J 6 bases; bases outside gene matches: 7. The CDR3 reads CASSTATGTDTQYF. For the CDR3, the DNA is TGTGCCAGTAGTACCGCGACAGGGACCGATACGCAGTATTTT.

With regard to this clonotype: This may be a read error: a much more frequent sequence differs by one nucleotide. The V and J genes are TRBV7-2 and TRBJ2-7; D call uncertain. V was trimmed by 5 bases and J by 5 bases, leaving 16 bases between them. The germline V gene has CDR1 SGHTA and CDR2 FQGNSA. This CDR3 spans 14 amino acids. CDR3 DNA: TGTACCAGCAGCCCAGGATCTGTCCGTCACGAGCAGTACTTC. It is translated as CTSSPGSVRHEQYF.

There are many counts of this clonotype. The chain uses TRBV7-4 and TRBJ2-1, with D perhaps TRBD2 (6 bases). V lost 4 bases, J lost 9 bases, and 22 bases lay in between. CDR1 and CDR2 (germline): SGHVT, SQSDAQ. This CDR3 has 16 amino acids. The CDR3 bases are TGTGCCAGCAGCTGGGGTCGGAGGGGCGCGTTGGTTGAGCAGTTCTTC. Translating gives CASSWGRRGALVEQFF. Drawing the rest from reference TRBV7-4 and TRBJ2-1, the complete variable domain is GAGVSQSPRYKVAKRGRDVALRCDSISGHVTLYWYRQTLGQGSEVLTYSQSDAQRDKSGRPSGRFSAERPERSVSTLKIQRTEQGDSAVYLCASSWGRRGALVEQFFGPGTRLTVL.

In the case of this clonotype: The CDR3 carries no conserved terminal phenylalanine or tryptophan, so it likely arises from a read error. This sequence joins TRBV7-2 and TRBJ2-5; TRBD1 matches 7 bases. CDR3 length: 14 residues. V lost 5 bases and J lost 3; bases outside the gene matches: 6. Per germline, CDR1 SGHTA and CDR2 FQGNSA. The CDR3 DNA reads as TGTGCCAGCAGCCGGGGACAGTTGAAAGAGACCCAGTACTCC. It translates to CASSRGQLKETQYS.

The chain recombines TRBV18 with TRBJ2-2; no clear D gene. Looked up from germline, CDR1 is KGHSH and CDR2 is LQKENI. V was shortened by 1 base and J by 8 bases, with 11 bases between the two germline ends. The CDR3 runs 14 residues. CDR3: CASSPLSTSGELFF. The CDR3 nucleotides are TGTGCCAGCTCACCACTATCGACCTCGGGGGAGCTGTTTTTT.

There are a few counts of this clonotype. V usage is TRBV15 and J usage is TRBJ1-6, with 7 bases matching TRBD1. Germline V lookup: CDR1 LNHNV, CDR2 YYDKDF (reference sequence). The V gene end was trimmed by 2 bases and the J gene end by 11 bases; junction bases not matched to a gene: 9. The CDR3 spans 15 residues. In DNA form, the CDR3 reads TGTGCCACCAGCAGATGGACAGGCGACAGCACACCCCTCCACTTT. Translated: CATSRWTGDSTPLHF.